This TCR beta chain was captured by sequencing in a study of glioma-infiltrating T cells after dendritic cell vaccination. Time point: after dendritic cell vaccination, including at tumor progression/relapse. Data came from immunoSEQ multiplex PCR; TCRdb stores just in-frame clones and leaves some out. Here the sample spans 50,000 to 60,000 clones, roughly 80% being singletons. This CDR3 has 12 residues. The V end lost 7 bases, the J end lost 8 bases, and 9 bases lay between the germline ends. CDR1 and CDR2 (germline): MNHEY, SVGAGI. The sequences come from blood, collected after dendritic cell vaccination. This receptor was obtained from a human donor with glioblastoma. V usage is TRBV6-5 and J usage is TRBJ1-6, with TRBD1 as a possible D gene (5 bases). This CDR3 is CASTKQDSPLHF. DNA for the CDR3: TGTGCCAGCACTAAACAGGATTCACCCCTCCACTTT.